This T cell receptor beta chain was recovered during a study of somatic mutations in cytotoxic T cells in rheumatoid arthritis. Study results and limitations: No antigen targets were known for the expanded CD8+ clones.

Generated by immunoSEQ multiplex PCR, the TCRdb table keeps only in-frame clones and is missing some. The table records some 17,000 clones, roughly 80% of them present only once. This clone appeared once. Antigen specificity is unknown. The CDR3 totals 15 residues. V shed 4 bases and J shed 0 bases, with 13 bases lying between them. Germline V lookup: CDR1 MNHEY, CDR2 SVGAGI. This clonotype was obtained from an adult with rheumatoid arthritis. Sequencing was done on a sample of CD8+ T cells sorted from blood. The chain uses TRBV6-5 and TRBJ2-7; perhaps TRBD2 as D (5 bases). CDR3 sequence (DNA): TGTGCCAGCAGTTTGTCCGGGGTAAGCTCCTACGAGCAGTACTTC. It translates to CASSLSGVSSYEQYF.